Sequencing of this T cell receptor (beta chain) was carried out in a study of OX40 agonist ivuxolimab in advanced cancers. Study information: Patients were infused with ivuxolimab every 2 weeks at 0.01 to 10 mg/kg. Age averaged around 58 years (range about 23 to 80), and 82.7% were male.

The germline CDR1 and CDR2 sequences are SGDLS and YYNGEE. Trimming pared 4 bases from V and 4 bases from J, leaving 11 bases between. This CDR3 spans 13 amino acids. In regard to this clone: The target antigen is unknown.

Generated by immunoSEQ multiplex PCR, the TCRdb table keeps only in-frame clones and is missing some. The sample has some 64,000 clones; roughly 90% are singletons. Notes on the study in general: It was not determined which antigens were specifically recognized by the peripheral T cells that had undergone clonal expansion.

The V gene is TRBV9, the J gene TRBJ1-1; no clear D gene. Here the sequenced sample was CD4+ or CD8+ T cells sorted from blood, taken in a trial of the OX40 agonist ivuxolimab. The origin of this receptor is an adult with an advanced solid tumor such as melanoma, head and neck, liver or kidney cancer. The CDR3 here is CASSPKFGTEAFF. As DNA, the CDR3 is TGTGCCAGCAGCCCAAAATTTGGCACTGAAGCTTTCTTT.